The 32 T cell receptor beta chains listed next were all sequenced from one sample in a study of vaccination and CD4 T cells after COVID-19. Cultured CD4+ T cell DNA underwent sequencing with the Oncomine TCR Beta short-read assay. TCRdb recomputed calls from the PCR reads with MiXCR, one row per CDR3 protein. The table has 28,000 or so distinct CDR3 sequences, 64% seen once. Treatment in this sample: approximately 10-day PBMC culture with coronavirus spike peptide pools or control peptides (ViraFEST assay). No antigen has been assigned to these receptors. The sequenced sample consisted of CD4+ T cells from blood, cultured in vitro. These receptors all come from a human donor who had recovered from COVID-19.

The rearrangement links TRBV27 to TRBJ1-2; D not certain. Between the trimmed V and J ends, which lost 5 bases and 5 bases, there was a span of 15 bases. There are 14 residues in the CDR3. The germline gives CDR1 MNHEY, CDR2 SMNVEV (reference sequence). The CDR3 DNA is TGTGCCAGCAGTCCTCAGACCAGTGGTTATGGCTACACCTTC. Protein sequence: CASSPQTSGYGYTF.

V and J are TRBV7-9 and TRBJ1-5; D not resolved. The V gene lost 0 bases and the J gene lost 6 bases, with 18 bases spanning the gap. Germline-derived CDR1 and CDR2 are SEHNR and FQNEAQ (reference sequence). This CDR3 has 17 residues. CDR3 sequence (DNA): TGTGCCAGCAGCTTAGCGCTGATGGGCCACCCTAGTCAGCCCCAGCATTTT. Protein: CASSLALMGHPSQPQHF.

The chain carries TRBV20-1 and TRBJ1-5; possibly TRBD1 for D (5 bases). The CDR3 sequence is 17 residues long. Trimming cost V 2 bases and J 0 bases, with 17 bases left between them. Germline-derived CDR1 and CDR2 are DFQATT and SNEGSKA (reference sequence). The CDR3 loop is CSARRETGVYSNQPQHF. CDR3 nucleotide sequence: TGCAGTGCTAGAAGGGAAACGGGGGTCTATAGCAATCAGCCCCAGCATTTT.

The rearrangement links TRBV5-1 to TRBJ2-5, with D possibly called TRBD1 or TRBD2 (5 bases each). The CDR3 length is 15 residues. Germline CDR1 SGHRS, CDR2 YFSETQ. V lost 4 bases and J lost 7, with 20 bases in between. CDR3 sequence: CASSPSGDLGGTQYF. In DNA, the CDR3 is TGCGCCAGCAGCCCCTCCGGGGACCTTGGGGGGACCCAGTACTTC.

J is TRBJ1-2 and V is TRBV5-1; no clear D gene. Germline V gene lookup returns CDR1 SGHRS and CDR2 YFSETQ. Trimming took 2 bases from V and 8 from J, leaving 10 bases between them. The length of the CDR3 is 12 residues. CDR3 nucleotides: TGCGCCAGCAGCTTCGATGCGGGCGGCTACACCTTC. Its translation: CASSFDAGGYTF. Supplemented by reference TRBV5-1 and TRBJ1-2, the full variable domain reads KAGVTQTPRYLIKTRGQQVTLSCSPISGHRSVSWYQQTPGQGLQFLFEYFSETQRNKGNFPGRFSGRQFSNSRSEMNVSTLELGDSALYLCASSFDAGGYTFGSGTRLTVV.

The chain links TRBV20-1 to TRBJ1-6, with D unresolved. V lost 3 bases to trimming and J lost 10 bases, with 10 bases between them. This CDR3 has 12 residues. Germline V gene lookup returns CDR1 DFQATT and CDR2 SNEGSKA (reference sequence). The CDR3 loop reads CSARGIRSPLHF. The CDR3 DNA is TGCAGTGCTAGGGGAATTAGGTCACCCCTCCACTTT.

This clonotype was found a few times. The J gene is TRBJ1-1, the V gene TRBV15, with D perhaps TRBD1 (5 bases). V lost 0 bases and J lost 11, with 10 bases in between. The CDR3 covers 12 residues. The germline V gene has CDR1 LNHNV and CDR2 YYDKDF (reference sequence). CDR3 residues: CATSRDSTAAFF. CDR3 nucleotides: TGTGCCACCAGCAGAGATTCGACAGCCGCTTTCTTT.

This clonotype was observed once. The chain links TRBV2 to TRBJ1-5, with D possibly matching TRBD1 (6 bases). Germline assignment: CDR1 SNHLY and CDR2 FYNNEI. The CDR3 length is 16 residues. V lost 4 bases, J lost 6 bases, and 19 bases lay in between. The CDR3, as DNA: TGTGCCAGCAGTGGGCCTGGGTCAGGGGCTGCTCAGCCCCAGCATTTT. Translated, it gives CASSGPGSGAAQPQHF. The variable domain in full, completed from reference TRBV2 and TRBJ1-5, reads EPEVTQTPSHQVTQMGQEVILRCVPISNHLYFYWYRQILGQKVEFLVSFYNNEISEKSEIFDDQFSVERPDGSNFTLKIRSTKLEDSAMYFCASSGPGSGAAQPQHFGDGTRLSIL.

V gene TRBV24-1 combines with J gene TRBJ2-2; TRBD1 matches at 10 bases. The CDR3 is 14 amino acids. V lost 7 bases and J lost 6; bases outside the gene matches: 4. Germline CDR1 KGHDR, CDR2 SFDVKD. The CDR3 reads CATRGTGVAGELFF. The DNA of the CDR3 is TGTGCCACCAGGGGGACAGGGGTGGCCGGGGAGCTGTTTTTT.

The CDR3 region is CASSSPSTRNTGELFF. CDR3 sequence (DNA): TGTGCCAGCAGCTCCCCAAGCACTAGGAACACCGGGGAGCTGTTTTTT. The V call is TRBV5-4, the J call TRBJ2-2, with D possibly TRBD2 on 5 matching bases. CDR3 length: 16 amino acids. Trimming took off 3 bases at V and 1 base at J, with 13 bases between the two ends. Germline assignment: CDR1 SGHNT and CDR2 YYREEE (reference sequence).

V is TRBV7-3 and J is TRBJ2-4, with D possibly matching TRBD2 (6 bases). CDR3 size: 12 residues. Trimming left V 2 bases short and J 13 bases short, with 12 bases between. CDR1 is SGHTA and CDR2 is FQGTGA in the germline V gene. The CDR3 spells CASSLWGGTQYF. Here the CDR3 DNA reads TGTGCCAGCAGCTTATGGGGAGGAACACAGTACTTC. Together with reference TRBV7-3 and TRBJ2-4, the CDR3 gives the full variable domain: GAGVSQTPSNKVTEKGKYVELRCDPISGHTALYWYRQSLGQGPEFLIYFQGTGAADDSGLPNDRFFAVRPEGSVSTLKIQRTERGDSAVYLCASSLWGGTQYFGAGTRLSVL.

CDR3 sequence (DNA): TGTGCCAGCAGACTAGCAGGATCGCGCAATCAGCCCCAGCATTTT. Translation: CASRLAGSRNQPQHF. The chain has TRBV27 and TRBJ1-5, with D uncertain. CDR1 and CDR2 (germline): MNHEY, SMNVEV (reference sequence). V was pared by 6 bases and J by 2 bases, with 14 bases between. The CDR3 runs to 15 residues.

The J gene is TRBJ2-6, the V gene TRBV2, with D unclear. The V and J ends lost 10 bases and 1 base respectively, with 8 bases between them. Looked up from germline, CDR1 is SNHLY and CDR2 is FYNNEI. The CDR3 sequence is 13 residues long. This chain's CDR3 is CATQSSGANVLTF. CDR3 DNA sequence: TGTGCCACCCAATCATCTGGGGCCAACGTCCTGACTTTC.

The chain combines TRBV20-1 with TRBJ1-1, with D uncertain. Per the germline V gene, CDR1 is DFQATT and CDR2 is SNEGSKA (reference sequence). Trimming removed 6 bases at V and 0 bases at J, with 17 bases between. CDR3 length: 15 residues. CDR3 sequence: CSAPREGSLNTEAFF. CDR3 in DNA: TGCAGTGCGCCCCGGGAGGGCAGCTTGAACACTGAAGCTTTCTTT.

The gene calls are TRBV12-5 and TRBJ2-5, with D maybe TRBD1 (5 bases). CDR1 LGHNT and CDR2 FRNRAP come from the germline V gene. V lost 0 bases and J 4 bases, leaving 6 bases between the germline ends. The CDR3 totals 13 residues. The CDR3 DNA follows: TGTGCTAGTGGTTTGGTCCAGGGAGAGACCCAGTACTTC. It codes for CASGLVQGETQYF.

The DNA of the CDR3 is TGCAGCGTACCGGGACAGGGGGTCGAGACCCAGTACTTC. Translating it yields CSVPGQGVETQYF. This rearrangement joins TRBV29-1 to TRBJ2-5; 11 nucleotides agree with TRBD1. V lost 6 bases to trimming and J lost 5 bases; unmatched junction nucleotides: 5. CDR1 and CDR2 from the germline V gene are SQVTM and ANQGSEA. The CDR3 is made up of 13 amino acids.

Written as DNA, the CDR3 is TGCGCCAGCAGTCCCGCCGGGAGGGGGGTCGAGCAGTTCTTC. Translating it yields CASSPAGRGVEQFF. The chain has TRBV10-1 and TRBJ2-1, with 8 bases matching TRBD2. V was clipped by 5 bases and J by 10 bases; unmatched bases: 10. In germline, CDR1 is WNHNN, CDR2 SYGVQD (reference sequence). The CDR3 has 14 amino acids.

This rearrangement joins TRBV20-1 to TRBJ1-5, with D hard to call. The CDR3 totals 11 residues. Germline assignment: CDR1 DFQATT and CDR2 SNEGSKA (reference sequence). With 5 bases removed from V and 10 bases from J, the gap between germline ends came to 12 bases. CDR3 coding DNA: TGCAGTGCTGAGGGATCAGTTCCCCAGCATTTT. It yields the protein CSAEGSVPQHF.

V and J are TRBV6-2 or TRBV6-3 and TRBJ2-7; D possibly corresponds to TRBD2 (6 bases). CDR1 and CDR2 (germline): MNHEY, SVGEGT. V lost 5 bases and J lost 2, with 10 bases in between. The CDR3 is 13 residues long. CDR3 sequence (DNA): TGTGCCAGCAGTCGGGACTTGACCTACGAGCAGTACTTC. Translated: CASSRDLTYEQYF.

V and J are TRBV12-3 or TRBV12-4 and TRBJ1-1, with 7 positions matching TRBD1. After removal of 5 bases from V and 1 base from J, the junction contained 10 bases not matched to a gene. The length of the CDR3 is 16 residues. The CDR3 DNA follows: TGTGCCAGCAGTGGATACAGGGGCAAAAGGAACACTGAAGCTTTCTTT. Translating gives CASSGYRGKRNTEAFF.

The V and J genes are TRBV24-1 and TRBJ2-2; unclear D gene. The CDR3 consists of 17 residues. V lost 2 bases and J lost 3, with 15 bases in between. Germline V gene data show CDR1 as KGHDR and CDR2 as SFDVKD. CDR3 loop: CATSDSMTPLDTGELFF. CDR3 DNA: TGTGCCACCAGTGATTCCATGACTCCACTCGACACCGGGGAGCTGTTTTTT.

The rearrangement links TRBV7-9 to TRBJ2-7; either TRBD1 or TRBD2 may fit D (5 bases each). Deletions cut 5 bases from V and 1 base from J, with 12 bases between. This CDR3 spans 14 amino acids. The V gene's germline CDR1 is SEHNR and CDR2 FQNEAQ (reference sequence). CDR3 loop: CASSDVGTSYEQYF. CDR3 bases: TGTGCCAGCAGCGACGTTGGGACGTCCTACGAGCAGTACTTC.

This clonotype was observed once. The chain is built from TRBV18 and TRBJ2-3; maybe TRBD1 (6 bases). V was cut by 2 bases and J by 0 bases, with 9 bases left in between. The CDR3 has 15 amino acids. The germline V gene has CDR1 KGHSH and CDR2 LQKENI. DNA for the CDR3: TGTGCCAGCTCACCAACGGACAGCAGCACAGATACGCAGTATTTT. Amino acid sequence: CASSPTDSSTDTQYF.

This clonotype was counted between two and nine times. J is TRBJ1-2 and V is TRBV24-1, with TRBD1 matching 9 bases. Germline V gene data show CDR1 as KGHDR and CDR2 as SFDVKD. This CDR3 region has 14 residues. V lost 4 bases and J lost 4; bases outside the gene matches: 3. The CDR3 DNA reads TGTGCCACCAGTGACCCGGACAGGGGCTATGGCTACACCTTC. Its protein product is CATSDPDRGYGYTF.

The CDR3 DNA sequence: TGCGCCAGCAGCTTGGCCCAGGTGCCTAGCGCCGAGCAGTACTTC. As protein: CASSLAQVPSAEQYF. The gene calls are TRBV5-1 and TRBJ2-7; D possibly corresponds to TRBD2 (6 bases). CDR3 size: 15 residues. Trimming pared 0 bases from V and 6 bases from J, leaving 16 bases between. Germline V gene lookup returns CDR1 SGHRS and CDR2 YFSETQ.

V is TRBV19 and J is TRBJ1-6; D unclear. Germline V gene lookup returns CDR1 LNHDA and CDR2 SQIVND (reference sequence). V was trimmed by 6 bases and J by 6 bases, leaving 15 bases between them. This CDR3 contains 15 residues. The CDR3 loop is CASRPSDVINSPLHF. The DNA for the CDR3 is TGTGCCAGTAGACCATCGGACGTAATTAATTCACCCCTCCACTTT.

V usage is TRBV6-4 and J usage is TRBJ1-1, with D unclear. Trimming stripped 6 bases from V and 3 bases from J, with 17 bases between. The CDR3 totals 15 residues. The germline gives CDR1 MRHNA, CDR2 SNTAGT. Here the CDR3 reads CASRRTFLEDTEAFF. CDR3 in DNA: TGTGCCAGCAGGAGGACCTTCTTAGAGGACACTGAAGCTTTCTTT.

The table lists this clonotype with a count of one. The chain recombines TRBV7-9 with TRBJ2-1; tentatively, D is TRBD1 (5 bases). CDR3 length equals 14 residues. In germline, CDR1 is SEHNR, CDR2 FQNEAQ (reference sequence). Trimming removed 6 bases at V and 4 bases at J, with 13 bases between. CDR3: CASSSRQIYNEQFF. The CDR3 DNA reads TGTGCCAGCAGTTCGAGACAGATATACAATGAGCAGTTCTTC.

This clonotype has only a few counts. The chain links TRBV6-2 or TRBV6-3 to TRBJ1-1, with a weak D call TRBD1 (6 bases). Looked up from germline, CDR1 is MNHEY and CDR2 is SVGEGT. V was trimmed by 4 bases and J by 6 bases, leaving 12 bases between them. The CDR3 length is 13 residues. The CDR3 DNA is TGTGCCAGCAGTTTTACAGGGCCCCCTGAAGCTTTCTTT. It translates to CASSFTGPPEAFF.

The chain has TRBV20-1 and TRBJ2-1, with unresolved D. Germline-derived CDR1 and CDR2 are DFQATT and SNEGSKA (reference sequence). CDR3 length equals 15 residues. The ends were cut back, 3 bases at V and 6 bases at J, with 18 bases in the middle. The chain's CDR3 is CSARKFGMISNEQFF. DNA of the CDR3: TGCAGTGCTAGGAAGTTTGGAATGATAAGCAATGAGCAGTTCTTC.

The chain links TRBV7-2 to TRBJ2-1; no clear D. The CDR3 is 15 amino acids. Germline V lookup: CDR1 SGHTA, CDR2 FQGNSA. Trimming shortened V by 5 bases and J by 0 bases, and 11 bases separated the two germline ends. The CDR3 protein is CASSPGFPSYNEQFF. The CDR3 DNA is TGTGCCAGCAGCCCCGGGTTCCCCTCCTACAATGAGCAGTTCTTC.

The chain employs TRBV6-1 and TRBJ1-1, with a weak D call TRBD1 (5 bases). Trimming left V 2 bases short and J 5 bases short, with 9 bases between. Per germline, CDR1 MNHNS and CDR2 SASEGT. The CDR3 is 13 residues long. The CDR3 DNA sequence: TGTGCCAGCAGTGAAACCAGGGAAACTGAAGCTTTCTTT. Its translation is CASSETRETEAFF.